The 8 T cell receptor beta chains presented below share a single source sample, sequenced in a study of regulatory T cells in long-lasting Graves disease. According to the study, TCR beta libraries were built with iRepertoire HTBI primers and CDR3-region Arm-PCR. TCRdb processed the multiplex PCR reads anew with MiXCR; each CDR3 protein has one entry. The repertoire holds some 370,000 distinct CDR3 sequences, with less than 25% as singletons. The time point here: persistent/refractory GD, antithyroid drugs over 5 years with positive TRAb. The TCR library was made from RNA extracted from PBMCs. This material consisted of peripheral blood mononuclear cells (PBMCs), taken when the disease was refractory, from a patient treated with antithyroid drugs. Receptor source: a female donor with Graves disease.

This clonotype was seen many times. V gene TRBV12-3 or TRBV12-4 combines with J gene TRBJ2-2, with D maybe TRBD1 (6 bases). Between the trimmed V and J ends, which lost 6 bases and 4 bases, there was a span of 15 bases. The CDR3 has 15 residues. The CDR3 nucleotides read TGTGCCAGCAGACTCGGACAGATGAGCACCGGGGAGCTGTTTTTT. Amino acid sequence: CASRLGQMSTGELFF.

This clonotype has a handful of counts. The J gene is TRBJ1-1, the V gene TRBV5-6; D is unresolved. The CDR3 is 15 amino acids. The germline V gene encodes CDR1 SGHDT and CDR2 YYEEEE. The V end was cut by 0 bases, the J end by 1 base, with 10 bases between. CDR3 in amino acids: CASSLAPDKNTEAFF. CDR3 coding DNA: TGTGCCAGCAGCTTGGCCCCAGACAAGAACACTGAAGCTTTCTTT.

The table lists this clonotype with many counts. The chain links TRBV7-6 to TRBJ2-7, with D unclear. V was shortened by 4 bases and J by 5 bases, with 15 bases between the two germline ends. Germline loops: CDR1 SGHVS, CDR2 FNYEAQ. The CDR3 has 14 amino acids. The CDR3 coding sequence is TGTGCCAGCAGCTACGGCGGTTCCGAGGACGAGCAGTACTTC. Amino acids: CASSYGGSEDEQYF. The variable domain in full, with the rest retrieved from reference TRBV7-6 and TRBJ2-7, is GAGVSQSPRYKVTKRGQDVALRCDPISGHVSLYWYRQALGQGPEFLTYFNYEAQQDKSGLPNDRFSAERPEGSISTLTIQRTEQRDSAMYRCASSYGGSEDEQYFGPGTRLTVT.

This clonotype was found many times. V and J are TRBV7-2 and TRBJ2-7; tentatively, D is TRBD2 (6 bases). This CDR3 has 15 amino acids. In germline, CDR1 is SGHTA, CDR2 FQGNSA. With 5 bases removed from V and 3 bases from J, the gap between germline ends came to 17 bases. Here the CDR3 reads CASSLTGDSGYEQYF. As DNA, the CDR3 is TGTGCCAGCAGCCTCACGGGGGACTCAGGCTACGAGCAGTACTTC.

This clonotype was detected ten times or more. The chain has TRBV3-1 and TRBJ1-2, with 7 bases identical to TRBD1. This CDR3 has 13 residues. CDR1 and CDR2 (germline): LGHDT, YNNKEL (reference sequence). The V segment lost 5 bases and the J segment 4 bases; nucleotides outside the gene matches: 4. CDR3 sequence: CASSGGQIYGYTF. CDR3 bases: TGTGCCAGCAGCGGGGGACAGATCTATGGCTACACCTTC.

The rearrangement links TRBV6-1 to TRBJ2-1; a possible D gene is TRBD2 (6 bases). V was trimmed by 5 bases and J by 0 bases, leaving 14 bases between them. This CDR3 region has 16 residues. Germline assignment: CDR1 MNHNS and CDR2 SASEGT. DNA for the CDR3: TGTGCCAGCAGTTATGGGACTCCGAGCTCCTACAATGAGCAGTTCTTC. Protein sequence: CASSYGTPSSYNEQFF.

The J gene is TRBJ2-7, the V gene TRBV20-1; D may be TRBD2 (6 bases). The germline gives CDR1 DFQATT, CDR2 SNEGSKA (reference sequence). Deletions cut 0 bases from V and 10 bases from J, with 10 bases between. The CDR3 is 11 amino acids. The CDR3: CSARDRRAQYF. For the CDR3, the DNA is TGCAGTGCTAGAGATAGGAGGGCTCAGTACTTC.

This clonotype was found a few times. The chain is built from TRBV20-1 and TRBJ2-5; 8 bases agree with TRBD1. The CDR3 runs to 14 residues. V lost 4 bases, J lost 2 bases, and 6 bases stayed unmatched. Germline-derived CDR1 and CDR2 are DFQATT and SNEGSKA (reference sequence). Here the CDR3 DNA reads TGCAGTGCTACTGACAGGGGAAAACAAGAGACCCAGTACTTC. This codes for CSATDRGKQETQYF.